This is a list of T cell receptor beta chains from one sample in a study of graft-versus-host responses after intestinal transplantation. No antigen is known for these receptors. Libraries were prepared by immunoSEQ multiplex PCR; TCRdb keeps only in-frame clonotypes and omits some of them. The sample shows under 75,000 clones, around 90% of them seen only once. The source was unstimulated CD8+ T cells sorted from spleen or lymph node cells, collected before transplant. The origin of the receptors is a human donor who was the organ donor for an intestinal transplant. Each CDR3 is given with its conserved first and last residue. The order of the fields is clone size, D gene, J gene, V gene, CDR3 DNA, CDR3 protein. D genes are given only for firm matches. Not all rows give a size; the values are once, few, many and, for expanded clones, a class.

abundance: .; d_gene: TRBD1; j_gene: TRBJ2-3; v_gene: TRBV29-1; CDR3nt: TGCAGCGTTCGGACAGGGCCAGATACGCAGTATTTT; CDR3aa: CSVRTGPDTQYF
abundance: .; d_gene: TRBD1; j_gene: TRBJ2-5; v_gene: TRBV4-2; CDR3nt: TGTGCCAGCAGATCCGGGACAGGGGACGGAGAGACCCAGTACTTC; CDR3aa: CASRSGTGDGETQYF
abundance: .; d_gene: .; j_gene: TRBJ1-1; v_gene: TRBV11-3; CDR3nt: TGTGCCAGCAGCTCCTGGGGGGCTGAAGCTTTCTTT; CDR3aa: CASSSWGAEAFF
abundance: .; d_gene: .; j_gene: TRBJ2-2; v_gene: TRBV11-2; CDR3nt: TGTGCCAGCAGCTTAGGACCTGACAGCCCCGGGGAGCTGTTTTTT; CDR3aa: CASSLGPDSPGELFF
abundance: .; d_gene: TRBD1; j_gene: TRBJ1-5; v_gene: TRBV5-6; CDR3nt: TGTGCCAGCAGCTTGGGGCAGGGGGCTAGCAATCAGCCCCAGCATTTT; CDR3aa: CASSLGQGASNQPQHF
abundance: .; d_gene: .; j_gene: TRBJ2-1; v_gene: TRBV11-2; CDR3nt: TGTGCCAGCAGCTTCGATGGGCCCTACAATGAGCAGTTCTTC; CDR3aa: CASSFDGPYNEQFF
abundance: .; d_gene: .; j_gene: TRBJ1-2; v_gene: TRBV11-2; CDR3nt: TGTGCCAGCACCAACCGGGGAGAGTATGGCTACACCTTC; CDR3aa: CASTNRGEYGYTF
abundance: once; d_gene: TRBD2; j_gene: TRBJ2-3; v_gene: TRBV5-1; CDR3nt: TGCGCCAGCAGCTTAGATGGACTAGCGGGGGTGACAGATACGCAGTATTTT; CDR3aa: CASSLDGLAGVTDTQYF
abundance: .; d_gene: TRBD1; j_gene: TRBJ2-3; v_gene: TRBV5-1; CDR3nt: TGCGCCAGCAGCTCAGGACAGGTCACAGATACGCAGTATTTT; CDR3aa: CASSSGQVTDTQYF
abundance: .; d_gene: TRBD2; j_gene: TRBJ2-3; v_gene: TRBV30; CDR3nt: TGTGCCTGGAGTGGACTAGCGGGACCTCGCACAGATACGCAGTATTTT; CDR3aa: CAWSGLAGPRTDTQYF
abundance: few; d_gene: TRBD1; j_gene: TRBJ1-1; v_gene: TRBV4-3; CDR3nt: TGCGCCAGCAGCCAAGAAGCCCAGGGGGCCACTGAAGCTTTCTTT; CDR3aa: CASSQEAQGATEAFF
abundance: .; d_gene: .; j_gene: TRBJ1-1; v_gene: TRBV7-9; CDR3nt: TGTGCCAGCAGCTTAGACGGGATGAACACTGAAGCTTTCTTT; CDR3aa: CASSLDGMNTEAFF
abundance: few; d_gene: TRBD1; j_gene: TRBJ1-3; v_gene: TRBV4-1; CDR3nt: TGCGCCAGCAGCTTAAGACAGGGGGCAGATGGAAACACCATATATTTT; CDR3aa: CASSLRQGADGNTIYF
abundance: .; d_gene: .; j_gene: TRBJ2-2; v_gene: TRBV19; CDR3nt: TGTGCCAGTGCGCCGGGACTGGGGACCGGGGAGCTGTTTTTT; CDR3aa: CASAPGLGTGELFF
abundance: .; d_gene: TRBD1; j_gene: TRBJ2-2; v_gene: TRBV13; CDR3nt: TGTGCCAGCAGCTTAACAGGGGCGAACACCGGGGAGCTGTTTTTT; CDR3aa: CASSLTGANTGELFF
abundance: .; d_gene: .; j_gene: TRBJ1-5; v_gene: TRBV5-6; CDR3nt: TGTGCCAGCAGCTTAGCAAGAAGCAATCAGCCCCAGCATTTT; CDR3aa: CASSLARSNQPQHF
abundance: .; d_gene: .; j_gene: TRBJ2-2; v_gene: TRBV2; CDR3nt: TGTGCCACCATAGCCTCCACCGGGGAGCTGTTTTTT; CDR3aa: CATIASTGELFF
abundance: .; d_gene: TRBD2; j_gene: TRBJ2-1; v_gene: TRBV5-6; CDR3nt: TGTGCCAGCACCCTGGGGGGGAACGAGCAGTTCTTC; CDR3aa: CASTLGGNEQFF
abundance: .; d_gene: .; j_gene: TRBJ2-3; v_gene: TRBV28; CDR3nt: TGTGCCAGCAGTTTCCGTAGCACAGATACGCAGTATTTT; CDR3aa: CASSFRSTDTQYF
abundance: .; d_gene: TRBD1; j_gene: TRBJ2-3; v_gene: TRBV30; CDR3nt: TGTGCCTGGAGTACTGACCCGACAGGGTTGACGCAGTATTTT; CDR3aa: CAWSTDPTGLTQYF
abundance: .; d_gene: TRBD2; j_gene: TRBJ2-3; v_gene: TRBV2; CDR3nt: TGTGCCAGCAGGGGGACTAGCGGGGGGGCAGATACGCAGTATTTT; CDR3aa: CASRGTSGGADTQYF
abundance: once; d_gene: TRBD2; j_gene: TRBJ2-3; v_gene: TRBV7-6; CDR3nt: TGTGCCAGCAGCTTAGGGACTAGCGGGGGGGCGGTTGATACGCAGTATTTT; CDR3aa: CASSLGTSGGAVDTQYF
abundance: .; d_gene: TRBD1; j_gene: TRBJ2-5; v_gene: TRBV29-1; CDR3nt: TGCAGCGTTGTAGACAGGGTATTTGGAGAGACCCAGTACTTC; CDR3aa: CSVVDRVFGETQYF
abundance: .; d_gene: TRBD1; j_gene: TRBJ1-1; v_gene: TRBV25-1; CDR3nt: TGTGCCAGCAGTGGAACAGGGGAGGCTGAAGCTTTCTTT; CDR3aa: CASSGTGEAEAFF
abundance: .; d_gene: TRBD1; j_gene: TRBJ1-2; v_gene: TRBV4-3; CDR3nt: TGCGCCAGCAGCCAAGATGGGGCAGGGGGCCGATATGGCTACACCTTC; CDR3aa: CASSQDGAGGRYGYTF
abundance: .; d_gene: TRBD1; j_gene: TRBJ2-2; v_gene: TRBV5-1; CDR3nt: TGCGCCAGCAGCTCACAGGGGTCCGGGGAGCTGTTTTTT; CDR3aa: CASSSQGSGELFF
abundance: .; d_gene: .; j_gene: TRBJ2-2; v_gene: TRBV28; CDR3nt: TGTGCCAGCAGTGTCGGTTCGTCCGGGGAGCTGTTTTTT; CDR3aa: CASSVGSSGELFF
abundance: .; d_gene: TRBD2; j_gene: TRBJ2-5; v_gene: TRBV6-5; CDR3nt: TGTGCCAGCAGTTACTCGAATTCGGGGGGGGAGACCCAGTACTTC; CDR3aa: CASSYSNSGGETQYF
abundance: .; d_gene: TRBD1; j_gene: TRBJ1-5; v_gene: TRBV9; CDR3nt: TGTGCCAGCAGCGGAATTAACCACCAACAGGGGAGCAATCAGCCCCAGCATTTT; CDR3aa: CASSGINHQQGSNQPQHF
abundance: .; d_gene: .; j_gene: TRBJ2-3; v_gene: TRBV9; CDR3nt: TGTGCCAGCAGCGCAGGGGCCGATTGGACAGATACGCAGTATTTT; CDR3aa: CASSAGADWTDTQYF
abundance: .; d_gene: .; j_gene: TRBJ1-1; v_gene: TRBV11-2; CDR3nt: TGTGCCAGCAGCGCGGCCCCGTCCTTACTGAACACTGAAGCTTTCTTT; CDR3aa: CASSAAPSLLNTEAFF
abundance: .; d_gene: TRBD1; j_gene: TRBJ2-2; v_gene: TRBV6-4; CDR3nt: TGTGCCAGCAGTGACCCGACAGGGGCCGGGGAGCTGTTTTTT; CDR3aa: CASSDPTGAGELFF
abundance: .; d_gene: .; j_gene: TRBJ2-3; v_gene: TRBV6-4; CDR3nt: TGTGCCAGCAGTGACTCGACTAGCACAGATACGCAGTATTTT; CDR3aa: CASSDSTSTDTQYF
abundance: few; d_gene: .; j_gene: TRBJ1-3; v_gene: TRBV19; CDR3nt: TGTGCCAGTAGTTTCTCGACAGTCTCTGGAAACACCATATATTTT; CDR3aa: CASSFSTVSGNTIYF